One and the same sample provided the 8 T cell receptor beta chains below, sequenced in a study of blood T cell repertoires in COVID-19. Data came from immunoSEQ multiplex PCR; TCRdb stores just in-frame clones and leaves some out. The repertoire holds fewer than 650,000 clones, with around nine tenths as singletons. Material: peripheral blood. These receptors all stem from a woman in her fifties or sixties with COVID-19, enrolled during active disease.

The V gene is TRBV29-1, the J gene TRBJ1-1, with a weak D call TRBD1 (6 bases). The germline CDR1 and CDR2 sequences are SQVTM and ANQGSEA. Trimming removed 5 bases from V and 0 bases from J, with 10 bases in between. CDR3 length: 13 residues. The chain's CDR3 is CSVQGKMNTEAFF. CDR3 DNA sequence: TGCAGCGTTCAGGGGAAGATGAACACTGAAGCTTTCTTT.

The chain has TRBV24-1 and TRBJ2-1; 8 bases fit TRBD1. From germline, CDR1 is KGHDR and CDR2 SFDVKD. The CDR3 has 14 residues. V lost 5 bases, J lost 4 bases, and 3 bases stayed unmatched. Written as DNA, the CDR3 is TGTGCCACCAGTGCGACAGGGGCATACAATGAGCAGTTCTTC. As protein: CATSATGAYNEQFF.

V gene TRBV5-5 combines with J gene TRBJ2-7, with D possibly matching TRBD2 (5 bases). CDR1 and CDR2 (germline): SGHKS, YYEKEE (reference sequence). This CDR3 spans 13 amino acids. Trimming removed 4 bases from V and 3 bases from J, with 11 bases in between. The CDR3 DNA follows: TGTGCCAGCAGCCTCTCTAGCTTCTACGAGCAGTACTTC. Its translation: CASSLSSFYEQYF.

This clone was picked up one time. This chain connects TRBV10-2 to TRBJ2-3; a weak D match, TRBD2 (6 bases). This CDR3 is built from 16 residues. V gave up 1 base and J gave up 1 base, with 12 bases separating them. Germline V gene lookup returns CDR1 WSHSY and CDR2 SAAADI. DNA of the CDR3: TGCGCCAGCAGTGAGTGGAGGGACCCCGGCACAGATACGCAGTATTTT. Translating it yields CASSEWRDPGTDTQYF.

The chain combines TRBV5-5 with TRBJ2-3; 10 positions match TRBD2. V gave up 5 bases and J gave up 0 bases; unmatched junction bases: 6. The CDR3 totals 16 residues. Germline loops: CDR1 SGHKS, CDR2 YYEKEE (reference sequence). The CDR3 is CASSKLAGPSTDTQYF. The CDR3, as DNA: TGTGCCAGCAGTAAACTAGCGGGACCTAGCACAGATACGCAGTATTTT.

The rearrangement joins TRBV15 to TRBJ2-2; 8 positions agree with TRBD1. The J segment lost 17 bases and the V segment lost 0 bases, leaving 14 bases of the junction unmatched. Germline loops: CDR1 LNHNV, CDR2 YYDKDF (reference sequence). This CDR3 is 15 amino acids long. The CDR3 bases are TGTGCCACCAGCAGAGATACCGGACAGGGAAATATAGGCTTTTTT. Translating gives CATSRDTGQGNIGFF.

The chain joins TRBV7-9 to TRBJ2-1; possible D gene TRBD1, 5 bases. The CDR3 is made up of 11 amino acids. Germline loops: CDR1 SEHNR, CDR2 FQNEAQ (reference sequence). Between the trimmed V and J ends, which lost 4 bases and 12 bases, there was a span of 10 bases. The CDR3 loop reads CASSSQGGQFF. The CDR3 DNA reads as TGTGCCAGCAGCTCTCAGGGCGGGCAGTTCTTC.

The CDR3 DNA reads TGTGCCAGTAGTATAGCCAGGGGGAAGCAGCCCCAGCATTTT. It is translated as CASSIARGKQPQHF. The rearrangement uses TRBV19 and TRBJ1-5, with TRBD1 matching over 7 bases. J gave up 7 bases and V 1 base, and 4 bases lay outside the gene matches. CDR3 length: 14 residues. The germline CDR1 and CDR2 sequences are LNHDA and SQIVND (reference sequence).